This T cell receptor (beta chain) is drawn from a study of blood T cell repertoires in COVID-19. Background on the study: Acute and convalescent COVID-19 samples came from the United States, Italy and Spain.

TCRdb keeps only in-frame clones here, not all; method: immunoSEQ multiplex PCR. The sample consists of 250,000 to 350,000 clones, almost 90% of them appearing once. Germline CDR1 is SGHVS and CDR2 is FQNEAQ. The CDR3 sequence is 14 residues long. V was cut by 2 bases and J by 6 bases, with 13 bases left in between. The chain couples TRBV7-8 to TRBJ1-1; TRBD1 is a possible D gene (5 bases). The sequencing input was peripheral blood. The sequence was collected from a woman in her thirties with COVID-19, enrolled during active disease. CDR3 region: CASSLLKGKAEAFF. In nucleotides, the CDR3 is TGTGCCAGCAGCTTACTAAAGGGGAAGGCTGAAGCTTTCTTT.